The 18 T cell receptor beta chains listed next were all sequenced from one sample in a study of blood T cell repertoires in COVID-19. Assay used: immunoSEQ multiplex PCR; TCRdb lists only in-frame clones, some missing. Of about 160,000 clones listed, over 75% were seen once; the top ten hold 13%. Source material: peripheral blood. These receptors were collected from a man in his 70s who had recovered from COVID-19.

This chain uses TRBV5-1 with TRBJ1-1; no firm D call. V lost 0 bases and J lost 7, with 16 bases in between. Germline lookup yields CDR1 SGHRS and CDR2 YFSETQ. The CDR3 extends over 15 amino acids. In DNA form, the CDR3 reads TGCGCCAGCAGCTTGGACGAAGGGAGATTTAATGAAGCTTTCTTT. Amino acids: CASSLDEGRFNEAFF.

This clone has a single count. The chain has TRBV7-2 and TRBJ1-1; 7 bases are shared with TRBD1. CDR3 size: 17 residues. The ends lost 5 bases at V and 0 bases at J; junction bases unmatched: 12. The germline gives CDR1 SGHTA, CDR2 FQGNSA. CDR3 in amino acids: CASSARTGRHMNTEAFF. CDR3 DNA sequence: TGTGCCAGCAGCGCGCGGACAGGTCGACATATGAACACTGAAGCTTTCTTT.

The CDR3 DNA reads TGTGCCAGCAGTTACTTCCAGGGGCCCACAGATACGCAGTATTTT. Translating gives CASSYFQGPTDTQYF. This chain links TRBV6-2 or TRBV6-3 with TRBJ2-3; possibly TRBD1 for D (6 bases). V lost 1 base and J lost 2, with 10 bases in between. The CDR3 spans 15 residues. Germline V gives CDR1 MNHEY, CDR2 SVGEGT.

The chain is built from TRBV6-4 and TRBJ2-1; D is uncertain. Germline CDR1 and CDR2: MRHNA and SNTAGT. V shed 2 bases and J shed 7 bases, with 15 bases lying between them. The CDR3 is 15 amino acids. CDR3 nucleotides: TGTGCCAGCAGTGACCATCGATACTGTCGGAATGAGCAGTTCTTC. Amino acids: CASSDHRYCRNEQFF.

The chain employs TRBV5-6 and TRBJ2-7; TRBD2 is a possible D gene (6 bases). Germline V CDR1 and CDR2: SGHDT, YYEEEE. V dropped 1 base and J dropped 3 bases, with 8 bases sitting between them. The CDR3 runs 13 residues. CDR3 loop: CASSLTSIYEQYF. Here the CDR3 DNA reads TGTGCCAGCAGCTTGACTAGCATCTACGAGCAGTACTTC.

The sample holds a few counts of this clone. V usage is TRBV5-4 and J usage is TRBJ1-4; TRBD1 aligns across 11 bases. This CDR3 is 15 amino acids long. The germline V gene encodes CDR1 SGHNT and CDR2 YYREEE (reference sequence). The V and J ends lost 4 bases and 8 bases, in that order; junction bases with no gene match: 7. The CDR3 sequence is CASSDGQGAGEKLFF. CDR3 DNA: TGTGCCAGCAGCGACGGACAGGGGGCCGGGGAAAAACTGTTTTTT.

The chain carries TRBV29-1 and TRBJ2-3; tentative D call: TRBD1 (6 bases). Looked up from germline, CDR1 is SQVTM and CDR2 is ANQGSEA. The CDR3 runs 13 residues. Trimming removed 1 base at V and 4 bases at J, with 9 bases between. CDR3 coding DNA: TGCAGCGTTGAAGGGGCAGGGGCAGATACGCAGTATTTT. Protein product: CSVEGAGADTQYF.

The chain couples TRBV7-5 to TRBJ2-1; TRBD2 is the table's D call and was not checked against the DNA. TRBV7-5 is described as a pseudogene. The CDR3 totals 15 residues. In nucleotides, the CDR3 is TGTGCCAGAAGCTTATCGCCGGAAGGGGAGGATGAGCAGTTCTTC. This translates into CARSLSPEGEDEQFF.

The rearrangement joins TRBV18 to TRBJ2-7, with 7 positions matching TRBD2. Germline V gives CDR1 KGHSH, CDR2 LQKENI. The CDR3 is made up of 16 amino acids. Germline trimming cut 3 bases from V and 3 bases from J; bases unmatched to any gene: 11. The chain's CDR3 is CASSPASGVTLYEQYF. CDR3 DNA: TGTGCCAGCTCACCTGCCAGCGGGGTGACCCTCTACGAGCAGTACTTC.

The J gene is TRBJ2-2, the V gene TRBV19, with 10 bases matching TRBD2. CDR3 length equals 15 residues. Germline lookup yields CDR1 LNHDA and CDR2 SQIVND (reference sequence). V dropped 5 bases and J dropped 5; count of bases not matched to a gene: 5. The DNA of the CDR3 is TGTGCCAGTAGTTTGCCTAGCGGGGGAACCGGGGAGCTGTTTTTT. Protein: CASSLPSGGTGELFF.

The chain recombines TRBV25-1 with TRBJ1-6; D may be TRBD1 (5 bases). The CDR3 totals 15 residues. V shed 0 bases and J shed 4 bases, with 7 bases lying between them. Germline V gene sequence: CDR1 MGHDK, CDR2 SYGVNS. In DNA, the CDR3 is TGTGCCAGCAGTGAATACAGGGAATATAATTCACCCCTCCACTTT. Its protein is CASSEYREYNSPLHF.

CDR3 DNA sequence: TGTGCCAGCAGCTTGTATCGGGAGGTCAATGAGCAGTTCTTC. Protein sequence: CASSLYREVNEQFF. V usage is TRBV5-5 and J usage is TRBJ2-1; 7 bases map to TRBD2. The CDR3 is 14 amino acids. The trim removed 1 base at V and 6 bases at J, leaving 4 bases unmatched. The germline V gene encodes CDR1 SGHKS and CDR2 YYEKEE (reference sequence). The full variable domain, rest sourced from reference TRBV5-5 and TRBJ2-1, is DAGVTQSPTHLIKTRGQQVTLRCSPISGHKSVSWYQQVLGQGPQFIFQYYEKEERGRGNFPDRFSARQFPNYSSELNVNALLLGDSALYLCASSLYREVNEQFFGPGTRLTVL.

The gene calls are TRBV3-1 (or the pseudogene TRBV3-2) and TRBJ1-2; D may be TRBD1 (5 bases). V lost 6 bases to trimming and J lost 6 bases, with 17 bases between them. The CDR3 consists of 14 residues. Germline values: CDR1 LGHDT, CDR2 YNNKEL (reference sequence). The DNA for the CDR3 is TGTGCCAGCAGTTCTGGGGGGGAGGTCCATGGCTACACCTTC. Translated: CASSSGGEVHGYTF.

The chain has TRBV29-1 and TRBJ2-4; unclear D gene. Trimming left V 8 bases short and J 7 bases short, with 18 bases between. Germline CDR1 SQVTM, CDR2 ANQGSEA. There are 13 residues in the CDR3. The CDR3 protein is CSFTAVYRNIQYF. In nucleotides, the CDR3 is TGCAGCTTTACGGCGGTTTACCGGAACATTCAGTACTTC.

The rearrangement uses TRBV7-9 and TRBJ1-1, with TRBD1 identical over 9 bases. V shed 1 base and J 7 bases; nucleotides not matched to a gene: 1. CDR1 and CDR2 from the germline V gene are SEHNR and FQNEAQ (reference sequence). This CDR3 has 13 amino acids. The CDR3 nucleotides read TGTGCCAGCAGCTTAGGACAGGGGGGTGAAGCTTTCTTT. Its translation is CASSLGQGGEAFF.

The chain couples TRBV6-5 to TRBJ2-7; 7 bases are shared with TRBD1. Germline trimming cut 5 bases from V and 4 bases from J; bases unmatched to any gene: 8. The germline CDR1 and CDR2 sequences are MNHEY and SVGAGI. The CDR3 is made up of 14 amino acids. The CDR3 sequence is CASSTDREVYEQYF. The CDR3 DNA reads TGTGCCAGCAGTACAGACAGGGAAGTGTACGAGCAGTACTTC.

The gene calls are TRBV12-3 or TRBV12-4 and TRBJ1-4; D is ambiguous. There are 11 residues in the CDR3. The V end lost 6 bases, the J end lost 14 bases, and 13 bases lay between the germline ends. The CDR3 loop reads CASRQSGDLFF. The DNA for the CDR3 is TGTGCCAGCAGGCAATCGGGAGATCTGTTTTTT.

The rearrangement links TRBV18 to TRBJ1-2; 9 bases agree with TRBD1. J lost 4 bases, V lost 6 bases, and 6 bases had no gene match. This CDR3 is built from 14 residues. Looked up from germline, CDR1 is KGHSH and CDR2 is LQKENI. CDR3 loop: CASSWDREVYGYTF. The CDR3 DNA reads as TGTGCCAGCTCTTGGGACAGGGAGGTCTATGGCTACACCTTC.